The 5 T cell receptor beta chains presented below share a single source sample, sequenced in a study of Graves' ophthalmopathy and Graves' hyperthyroidism. RNA transcripts served as template for amplifying TCR beta CDR3 sequences. RT-PCR with HTBI primers came first, then second-round multiplex PCR. TCRdb re-called the multiplex PCR reads through MiXCR, storing one row per CDR3 protein. This sample has about 740,000 distinct CDR3 sequences, with approximately 40% found just once. The specimen sequenced was peripheral blood. These receptors were obtained from an adult man with Graves' ophthalmopathy.

This clonotype has more than one count but fewer than ten. The chain recombines TRBV11-2 with TRBJ1-3; tentatively, D is TRBD1 (6 bases). CDR1 is SGHAT and CDR2 is FQNNGV in the germline V gene. The V end was cut by 1 base, the J end by 1 base, with 11 bases between. This CDR3 is built from 16 residues. CDR3 sequence: CASSLVRTVSGNTIYF. In DNA, the CDR3 is TGTGCCAGCAGCTTAGTTCGGACAGTATCTGGAAACACCATATATTTT.

This clonotype was seen only once. The CDR3 loop is CSVNRGPGENYTF. The CDR3 bases are TGCAGCGTCAACAGGGGACCTGGGGAGAACTATACCTTC. The genes are TRBV29-1 and TRBJ1-2; TRBD1 agrees at 7 bases. Germline CDR1 SQVTM, CDR2 ANQGSEA. The CDR3 runs 13 residues. Losses at the gene ends were 6 bases for V and 14 bases for J; bases not matched to a gene: 18.

V usage is TRBV12-3 or TRBV12-4 and J usage is TRBJ1-5, with D possibly TRBD1 on 5 matching bases. This CDR3 is built from 15 residues. Trimming took 7 bases from V and 1 from J, leaving 14 bases between them. The CDR3 region is CASTPRGGSNQPQHF. CDR3 nucleotides: TGTGCCAGCACCCCCCGTGGGGGGAGCAATCAGCCCCAGCATTTT.

This clonotype turned up a few times. The rearrangement joins TRBV28 to TRBJ2-5, with TRBD2 as a possible D gene (5 bases). Germline CDR1 and CDR2: MDHEN and SYDVKM. This CDR3 contains 15 residues. The V end lost 2 bases, the J end lost 6 bases, and 16 bases lay between the germline ends. DNA of the CDR3: TGTGCCAGCAGTTTAGTGGGAGTCGTGAAGAAGACCCAGTACTTC. This translates into CASSLVGVVKKTQYF.

The chain couples TRBV2 to TRBJ1-2; D is undetermined. This CDR3 contains 15 residues. Trimming took off 4 bases at V and 1 base at J, with 13 bases between the two ends. Germline CDR1 SNHLY, CDR2 FYNNEI. CDR3 residues: CASSARTELNYGYTF. CDR3 DNA: TGTGCCAGCAGTGCTAGGACCGAACTTAACTATGGCTACACCTTC.